This T cell receptor (beta chain) is from a study of OX40 agonist ivuxolimab in advanced cancers. The data were produced by immunoSEQ multiplex PCR, yet TCRdb's version contains in-frame clones alone and is incomplete. The sample lists just over 50,000 clones; 80% to 85% were seen once. This CDR3 has 20 amino acids. Germline values: CDR1 SGHRS, CDR2 YFSETQ. V lost 1 base and J lost 7, with 29 bases in between. This sequence joins TRBV5-1 and TRBJ2-2; a possible D gene is TRBD1 (6 bases). Sequencing was performed on CD4+ or CD8+ T cells sorted from blood, taken in a trial of the OX40 agonist ivuxolimab. The clonotype was recovered from an adult with an advanced solid tumor such as melanoma, head and neck, liver or kidney cancer. The CDR3 bases are TGCGCCAGCAGCTTGTATTTTTTGGGGGCGAGCAATCAAAACGGCGGGGAGCTGTTTTTT. Its protein product is CASSLYFLGASNQNGGELFF.